This T cell receptor beta chain was documented in a study of blood T cell repertoires in COVID-19. J lost 3 bases, V lost 2 bases, and 7 bases had no gene match. Looked up from germline, CDR1 is SGHVS and CDR2 is FNYEAQ. The CDR3 covers 17 residues. TCRdb keeps only in-frame clones here, not all; method: immunoSEQ multiplex PCR. The sample contains some 320,000 clones, around 85% of which appear only once. V is TRBV7-6 and J is TRBJ2-1, with 10 bases that match TRBD2. This TCR came from a woman in her thirties who had been exposed to COVID-19. The specimen was PBMCs or T cells enriched from blood (not recorded which). CDR3 bases: TGTGCCAGCAGCTTAACTAGCGGGGTTTCCAGCTACAATGAGCAGTTCTTC. It yields the protein CASSLTSGVSSYNEQFF.